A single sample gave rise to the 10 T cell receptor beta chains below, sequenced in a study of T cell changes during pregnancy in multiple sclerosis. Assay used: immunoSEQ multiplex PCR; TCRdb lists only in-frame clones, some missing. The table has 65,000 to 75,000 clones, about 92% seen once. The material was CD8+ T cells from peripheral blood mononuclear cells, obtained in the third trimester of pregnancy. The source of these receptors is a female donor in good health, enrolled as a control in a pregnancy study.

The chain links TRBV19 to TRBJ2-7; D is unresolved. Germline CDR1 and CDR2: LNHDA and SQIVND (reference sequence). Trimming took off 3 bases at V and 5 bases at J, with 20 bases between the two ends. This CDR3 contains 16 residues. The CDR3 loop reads CASSIGLGDTIDEQYF. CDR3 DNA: TGTGCCAGTAGTATTGGGTTGGGTGACACAATTGACGAGCAGTACTTC.

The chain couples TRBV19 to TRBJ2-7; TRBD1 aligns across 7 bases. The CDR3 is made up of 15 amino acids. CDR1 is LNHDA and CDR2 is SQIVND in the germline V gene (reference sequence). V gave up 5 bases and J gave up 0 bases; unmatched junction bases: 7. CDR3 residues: CASSYRGPSSYEQYF. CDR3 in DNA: TGTGCCAGTAGTTACAGGGGACCGAGCTCCTACGAGCAGTACTTC.

CDR3 sequence: CAWSVRRGRRSGANVLTF. In DNA form, the CDR3 reads TGTGCCTGGAGTGTACGCAGGGGGCGACGATCTGGGGCCAACGTCCTGACTTTC. The chain carries TRBV30 and TRBJ2-6, with 8 bases that match TRBD1. The length of the CDR3 is 18 residues. V lost 0 bases to trimming and J lost 1 base; unmatched junction nucleotides: 8. Germline V gives CDR1 GTSNPN, CDR2 SVGIG (reference sequence).

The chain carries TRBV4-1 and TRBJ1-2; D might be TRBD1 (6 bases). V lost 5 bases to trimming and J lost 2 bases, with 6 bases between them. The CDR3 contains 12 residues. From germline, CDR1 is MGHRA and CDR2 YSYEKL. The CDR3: CASSGQNYGYTF. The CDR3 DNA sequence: TGCGCCAGCAGCGGACAGAACTATGGCTACACCTTC.

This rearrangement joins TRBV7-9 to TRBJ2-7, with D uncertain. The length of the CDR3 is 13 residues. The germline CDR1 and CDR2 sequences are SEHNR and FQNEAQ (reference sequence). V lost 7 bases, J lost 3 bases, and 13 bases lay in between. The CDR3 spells CASTDTSSYEQYF. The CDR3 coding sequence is TGTGCCAGCACCGACACCTCCAGCTACGAGCAGTACTTC. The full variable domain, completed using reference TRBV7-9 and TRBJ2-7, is DTGVSQNPRHKITKRGQNVTFRCDPISEHNRLYWYRQTLGQGPEFLTYFQNEAQLEKSRLLSDRFSAERPKGSFSTLEIQRTEQGDSAMYLCASTDTSSYEQYFGPGTRLTVT.

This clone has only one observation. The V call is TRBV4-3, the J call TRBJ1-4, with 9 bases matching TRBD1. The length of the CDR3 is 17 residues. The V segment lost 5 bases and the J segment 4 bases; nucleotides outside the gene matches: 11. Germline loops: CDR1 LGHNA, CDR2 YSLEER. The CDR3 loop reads CASSLRPGTGLNEKLFF. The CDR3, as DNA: TGCGCCAGCAGCTTACGCCCCGGGACAGGGCTTAATGAAAAACTGTTTTTT.

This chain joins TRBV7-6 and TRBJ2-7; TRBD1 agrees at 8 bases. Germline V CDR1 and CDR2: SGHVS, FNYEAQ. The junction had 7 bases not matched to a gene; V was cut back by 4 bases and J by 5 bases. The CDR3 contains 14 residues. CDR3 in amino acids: CASSYRGQVNEQYF. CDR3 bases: TGTGCCAGCAGCTACAGGGGACAGGTCAACGAGCAGTACTTC. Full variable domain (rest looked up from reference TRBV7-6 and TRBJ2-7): GAGVSQSPRYKVTKRGQDVALRCDPISGHVSLYWYRQALGQGPEFLTYFNYEAQQDKSGLPNDRFSAERPEGSISTLTIQRTEQRDSAMYRCASSYRGQVNEQYFGPGTRLTVT.

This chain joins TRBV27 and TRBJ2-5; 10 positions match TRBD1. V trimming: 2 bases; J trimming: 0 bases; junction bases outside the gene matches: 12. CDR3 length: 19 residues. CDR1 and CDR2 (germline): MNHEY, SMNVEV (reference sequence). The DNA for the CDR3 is TGTGCCAGCAGTTTAACGCCTCCAGGACAGGGGGGTTACCAAGAGACCCAGTACTTC. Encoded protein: CASSLTPPGQGGYQETQYF.

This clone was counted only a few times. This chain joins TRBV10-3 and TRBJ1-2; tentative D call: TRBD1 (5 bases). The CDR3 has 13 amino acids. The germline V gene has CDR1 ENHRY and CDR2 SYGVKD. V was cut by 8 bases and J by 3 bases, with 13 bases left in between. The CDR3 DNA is TGTGCCATCTCCTCCAGGGAGGACTATGGCTACACCTTC. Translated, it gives CAISSREDYGYTF.

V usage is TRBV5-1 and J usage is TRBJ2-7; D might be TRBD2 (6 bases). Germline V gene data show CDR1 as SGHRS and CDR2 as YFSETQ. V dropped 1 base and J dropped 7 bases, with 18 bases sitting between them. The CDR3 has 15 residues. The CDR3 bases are TGCGCCAGCAGCTTGTTTGTCGACGCCCGGGGGGAGCAGTACTTC. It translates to CASSLFVDARGEQYF.